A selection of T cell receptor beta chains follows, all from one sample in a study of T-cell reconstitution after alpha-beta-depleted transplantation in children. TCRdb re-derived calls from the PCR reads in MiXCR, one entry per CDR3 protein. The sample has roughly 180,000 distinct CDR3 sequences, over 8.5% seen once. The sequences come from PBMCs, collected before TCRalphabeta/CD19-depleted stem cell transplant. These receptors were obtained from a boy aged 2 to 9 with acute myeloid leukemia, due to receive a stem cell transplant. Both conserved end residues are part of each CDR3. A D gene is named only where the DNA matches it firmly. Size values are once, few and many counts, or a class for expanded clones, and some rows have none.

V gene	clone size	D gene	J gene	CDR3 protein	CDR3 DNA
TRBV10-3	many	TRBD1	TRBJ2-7	CAISRQGARMKEQYF	TGTGCCATCAGTAGACAGGGGGCGCGTATGAAAGAGCAGTACTTC
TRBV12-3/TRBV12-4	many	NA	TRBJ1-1	CASSSRTSTEAFF	TGTGCCAGCAGCTCAAGGACATCAACTGAAGCTTTCTTT
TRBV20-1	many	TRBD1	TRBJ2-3	CSTQGDLPDTQYF	TGCAGTACGCAGGGGGATCTTCCAGATACGCAGTATTTT
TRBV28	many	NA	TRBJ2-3	CASSLPRGRGTDTQYF	TGTGCCAGCAGCCTGCCCCGGGGGCGAGGGACAGATACGCAGTATTTT
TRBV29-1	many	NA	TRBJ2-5	CSVEDGGWGPGETQYF	TGCAGCGTTGAAGATGGTGGTTGGGGCCCAGGAGAGACCCAGTACTTC
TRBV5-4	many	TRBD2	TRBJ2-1	CASSLAGVQRGAKAYNEQFF	TGTGCCAGCAGCTTGGCCGGGGTTCAGCGGGGGGCGAAAGCCTACAATGAGCAGTTCTTC
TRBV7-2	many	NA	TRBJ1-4	CASSFNQGIAEKLFF	TGTGCCAGCAGCTTTAATCAGGGGATCGCTGAAAAACTGTTTTTT
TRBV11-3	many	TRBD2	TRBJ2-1	CASSWGGYNEQFF	TGTGCCAGCAGCTGGGGGGGCTACAATGAGCAGTTCTTC
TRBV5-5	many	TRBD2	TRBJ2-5	CASSLSLAGGETQYF	TGTGCCAGCAGCTTAAGTCTAGCGGGAGGAGAGACCCAGTACTTC
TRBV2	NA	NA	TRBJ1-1	CAKFTEAAFF	TGTGCCAAGTTTACGGAGGCAGCTTTCTTT
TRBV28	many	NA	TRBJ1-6	CASSLLPGTTNNSPLHF	TGTGCCAGCAGTTTGTTGCCCGGGACAACCAATAATTCACCCCTCCACTTT
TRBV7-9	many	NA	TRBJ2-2	CASSGQYTGELFF	TGTGCCAGCAGCGGACAGTACACCGGGGAGCTGTTTTTT
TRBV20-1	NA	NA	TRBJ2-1	CCAGGRDAGGPYNEQFF	TGCTGTGCAGGGGGCCGGGATGCGGGGGGTCCCTACAATGAGCAGTTCTTC
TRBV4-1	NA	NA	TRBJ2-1	CASSQRVPPTTNEQFF	TGCGCCAGCAGCCAGCGGGTCCCCCCCACGACGAATGAGCAGTTCTTC
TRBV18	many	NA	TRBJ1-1	CASSPQSMYADTEAFF	TGTGCCAGCTCACCACAGTCGATGTACGCGGACACTGAAGCTTTCTTT
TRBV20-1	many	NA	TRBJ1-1	CSARVYLGLGSRMGGQEDTEAFF	TGCAGTGCTAGAGTTTACCTCGGGCTTGGTTCTCGTATGGGGGGCCAAGAGGACACTGAAGCTTTCTTT
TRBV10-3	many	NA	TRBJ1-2	CAISESGDRLYGYTF	TGTGCCATCAGTGAGTCAGGGGACCGGCTCTATGGCTACACCTTC
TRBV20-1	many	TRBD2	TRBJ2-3	CSAARLAGGPGGRTDTQYF	TGCAGTGCCGCCCGACTAGCGGGAGGTCCCGGTGGACGGACAGATACGCAGTATTTT
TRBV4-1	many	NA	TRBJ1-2	CASSQEGGTWLYGYTF	TGCGCCAGCAGCCAAGAGGGGGGGACTTGGCTCTATGGCTACACCTTC
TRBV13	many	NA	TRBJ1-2	CASSSWTDPNYGYTF	TGTGCCAGCAGCTCTTGGACAGATCCTAACTATGGCTACACCTTC
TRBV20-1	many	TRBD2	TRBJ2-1	CSAPRAAGAREQFF	TGCAGTGCTCCAAGGGCAGCGGGGGCCCGGGAGCAGTTCTTC
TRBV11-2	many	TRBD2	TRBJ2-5	CASSLEVLAGERAVKETQYF	TGTGCCAGCAGCTTAGAAGTACTAGCGGGGGAGCGCGCCGTGAAAGAGACCCAGTACTTC
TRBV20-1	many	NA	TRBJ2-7	CSAPMRLSYEQYF	TGCAGTGCTCCAATGCGACTTTCCTACGAGCAGTACTTC
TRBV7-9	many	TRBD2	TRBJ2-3	CASSAPGLDFGTDTQYF	TGTGCCAGCAGCGCTCCGGGACTAGATTTCGGCACAGATACGCAGTATTTT
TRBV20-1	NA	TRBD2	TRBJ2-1	CSARVASGRAKFDEQFF	TGCAGTGCTAGAGTCGCTAGCGGGAGGGCCAAGTTCGATGAGCAGTTCTTC
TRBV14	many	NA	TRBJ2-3	CASSRLRDHTDTQYF	TGTGCCAGCAGCCGGCTGAGGGACCACACAGATACGCAGTATTTT
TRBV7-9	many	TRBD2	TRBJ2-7	CASSTTSGSTYEQYF	TGTGCCAGCAGCACAACTAGCGGGAGCACCTACGAGCAGTACTTC
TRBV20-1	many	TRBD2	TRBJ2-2	CSARGGGTSSGELFF	TGCAGTGCTAGAGGTGGAGGGACTAGTTCCGGGGAGCTGTTTTTT
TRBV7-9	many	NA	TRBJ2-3	CASSFLTADTQYF	TGTGCCAGCAGCTTTCTGACCGCAGATACGCAGTATTTT
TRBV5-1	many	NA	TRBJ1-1	CASSLNSWGNTEAFF	TGCGCCAGCAGCTTGAACAGTTGGGGGAACACTGAAGCTTTCTTT
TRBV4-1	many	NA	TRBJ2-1	CASSRLGTGLNEQFF	TGCGCCAGCAGCCGGCTTGGGACTGGCCTGAATGAGCAGTTCTTC
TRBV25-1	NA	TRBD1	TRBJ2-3	CASSSGQGIDTQYF	TGTGCCAGCAGCTCGGGACAGGGAATAGATACGCAGTATTTT
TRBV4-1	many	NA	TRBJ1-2	CASSQKGYGYTF	TGCGCCAGCAGCCAAAAGGGCTATGGCTACACCTTC
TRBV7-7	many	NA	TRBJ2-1	CASSSGHPSSYNEQFF	TGTGCCAGCAGCTCCGGACATCCGAGCTCCTACAATGAGCAGTTCTTC
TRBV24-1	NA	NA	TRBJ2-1	CAASDFPGSSYNEQFF	TGTGCGGCCAGTGATTTCCCCGGGAGCTCCTACAATGAGCAGTTCTTC
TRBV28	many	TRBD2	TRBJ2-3	CASTGGFYDTQYF	TGTGCCAGCACGGGAGGGTTCTACGATACGCAGTATTTT
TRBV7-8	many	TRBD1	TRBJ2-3	CASSLGGGTGWIAADTQYF	TGTGCCAGCAGCTTAGGGGGAGGGACAGGGTGGATAGCGGCAGATACGCAGTATTTT
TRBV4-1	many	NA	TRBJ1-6	CASSQAQGGSPLHF	TGCGCCAGCAGCCAAGCACAGGGAGGTTCACCCCTCCACTTT
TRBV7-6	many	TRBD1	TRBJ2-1	CASSSRGLSYNEQFF	TGTGCCAGCAGTTCTAGGGGGCTCTCCTACAATGAGCAGTTCTTC
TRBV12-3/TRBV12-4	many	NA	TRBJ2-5	CVSRGALVGETQYF	TGTGTCAGCAGGGGGGCTCTGGTGGGGGAGACCCAGTACTTC
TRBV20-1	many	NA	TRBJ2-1	CSASRGYNEQFF	TGCAGTGCTAGTAGGGGCTACAATGAGCAGTTCTTC
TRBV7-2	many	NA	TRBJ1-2	CASSLDKGVGGYTF	TGTGCCAGCAGCTTAGATAAGGGTGTAGGAGGCTACACCTTC
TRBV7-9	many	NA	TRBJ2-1	CASSFVGYEQFF	TGTGCCAGCAGCTTTGTTGGGTATGAGCAGTTCTTC
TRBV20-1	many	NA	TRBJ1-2	CSASLPQGTGYTF	TGCAGTGCTAGCCTCCCACAGGGCACGGGCTACACCTTC
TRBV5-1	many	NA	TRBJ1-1	CASSSSTTPNTEAFF	TGCGCCAGCAGCTCCAGTACTACCCCGAACACTGAAGCTTTCTTT